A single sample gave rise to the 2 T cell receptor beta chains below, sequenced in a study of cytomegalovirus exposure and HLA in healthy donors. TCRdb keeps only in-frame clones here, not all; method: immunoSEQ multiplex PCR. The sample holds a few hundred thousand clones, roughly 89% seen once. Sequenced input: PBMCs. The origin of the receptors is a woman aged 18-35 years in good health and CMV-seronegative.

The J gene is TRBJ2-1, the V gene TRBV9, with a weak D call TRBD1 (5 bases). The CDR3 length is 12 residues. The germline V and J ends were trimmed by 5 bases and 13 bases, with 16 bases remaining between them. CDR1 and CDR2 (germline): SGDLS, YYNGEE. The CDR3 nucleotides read TGTGCCAGCAGTCCAAATGGGGCGAGCCAGTTCTTC. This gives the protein CASSPNGASQFF.

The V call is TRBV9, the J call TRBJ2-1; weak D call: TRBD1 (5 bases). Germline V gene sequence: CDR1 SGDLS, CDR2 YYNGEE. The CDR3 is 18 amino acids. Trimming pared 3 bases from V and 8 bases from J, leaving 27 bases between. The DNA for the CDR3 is TGTGCCAGCAGCGCGATCTCCCTCCTGGGGCAGGCGACGGATGAGCAGTTCTTC. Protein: CASSAISLLGQATDEQFF.